A selection of T cell receptor beta chains follows, all from one sample in a study of vaccination effects on CD4 cells after COVID-19. Produced via immunoSEQ multiplex PCR; TCRdb's table is partial and in-frame only. The repertoire holds about 74,000 clones, with about 74% as singletons. These TCRs' antigens remain unknown. Sequenced here: CD4+ T cells from PBMCs cultured without peptide, sampled before COVID-19 vaccination. The receptors originated from a human donor who received a COVID-19 vaccine. Each CDR3 is given with its conserved first and last residue. D genes are given only for firm matches. Some rows mark clone size as missing; the rest say once, few, many or name a class of expanded clone.

>.|TRBJ1-2|TRBD1|TRBV5-4
CASSATTGGGYTF
TGTGCCAGCAGCGCCACGACAGGGGGAGGCTACACCTTC
>few|TRBJ1-5|TRBD1|TRBV28
CASRWTGNQPQHF
TGTGCCAGCAGATGGACAGGGAATCAGCCCCAGCATTTT
>.|TRBJ1-5|.|TRBV7-2
CASSPNNQPQHF
TGTGCCAGCAGCCCAAACAATCAGCCCCAGCATTTT
>few|TRBJ2-2|TRBD1|TRBV10-3
CAIRGQGNTGELFF
TGTGCCATCAGAGGACAGGGGAATACCGGGGAGCTGTTTTTT
>.|TRBJ1-1|.|TRBV6-1
CASSDRPGSTEAFF
TGTGCCAGCAGTGACCGTCCAGGAAGCACTGAAGCTTTCTTT
>.|TRBJ1-5|TRBD1|TRBV5-6
CASTHAGTGSNQPQHF
TGTGCCAGCACCCACGCTGGGACAGGGAGCAATCAGCCCCAGCATTTT
>.|TRBJ1-2|TRBD1|TRBV5-4
CASSTRSGQGHGYTF
TGTGCCAGCAGCACCCGTTCGGGACAGGGCCATGGCTACACCTTC
>.|TRBJ1-3|.|TRBV12-5
CASGLAGTSGNTIYF
TGTGCTAGTGGTTTGGCAGGCACCTCTGGAAACACCATATATTTT
>.|TRBJ2-5|.|TRBV25-1
CASTSIEETQYF
TGTGCCAGTACCAGTATCGAAGAGACCCAGTACTTC
>once|TRBJ2-1|.|TRBV5-1
CASARWAGEQFF
TGCGCCAGTGCCCGTTGGGCGGGTGAGCAGTTCTTC
>.|TRBJ2-2|TRBD2|TRBV5-4
CASSSPGGAPNTGELFF
TGTGCCAGCAGCTCCCCCGGGGGGGCCCCGAACACCGGGGAGCTGTTTTTT
>.|TRBJ1-1|TRBD1|TRBV30
CAFDRGTEAFF
TGTGCCTTCGACAGGGGTACTGAAGCTTTCTTT
>.|TRBJ1-6|TRBD1|TRBV5-1
CASSGWTGGHNSPLHF
TGCGCCAGCAGCGGGTGGACAGGGGGACATAATTCACCCCTCCACTTT
>.|TRBJ2-3|TRBD2|TRBV5-4
CASSLGTSGDGSTDTQYF
TGTGCCAGCAGCTTGGGGACTAGCGGGGATGGTAGCACAGATACGCAGTATTTT
>few|TRBJ2-2|.|TRBV4-2
CASRLTGNTGELFF
TGTGCCAGCAGGCTAACAGGGAACACCGGGGAGCTGTTTTTT